These T cell receptor beta chains were read from a single sample in a study of molecular identifiers for immune sequencing clone quantification. Via MiXCR, TCRdb re-called the PCR reads, giving one row per CDR3 protein. The sample lists 85,000 to 100,000 distinct CDR3 sequences, 24% seen once, with 0.94% in the top ten. Specimen: naive CD8+ T cells from blood, with Jurkat cell RNA spiked in. The receptors were sampled from a human donor in good health. Some libraries in this study had Jurkat cell RNA spiked in. The CDR3 runs from the conserved cysteine through the conserved F or W. A D gene is named only where the DNA matches it firmly. Not every row has a clone size; where given, it reads once, few, many or a size class.

clone_size: many
v_call: TRBV4-1
d_call: NA
j_call: TRBJ1-5
cdr3_aa: CASSQYLGNQPQHF
cdr3_nt: TGCGCCAGCAGCCAATATTTGGGCAATCAGCCCCAGCATTTT

clone_size: many
v_call: TRBV19
d_call: TRBD1
j_call: TRBJ2-7
cdr3_aa: CATGQGLNEQYF
cdr3_nt: TGTGCCACGGGACAGGGGTTAAACGAGCAGTACTTC

clone_size: many
v_call: TRBV15
d_call: NA
j_call: TRBJ2-7
cdr3_aa: CATSEATRSYEQYF
cdr3_nt: TGTGCCACCAGCGAAGCTACTCGTTCCTACGAGCAGTACTTC

clone_size: few
v_call: TRBV19
d_call: NA
j_call: TRBJ1-1
cdr3_aa: CASSSGSASTEAFF
cdr3_nt: TGTGCCAGTAGTTCTGGTTCAGCATCCACTGAAGCTTTCTTT

clone_size: many
v_call: TRBV6-2/TRBV6-3
d_call: NA
j_call: TRBJ1-1
cdr3_aa: CASSYGMEEAFF
cdr3_nt: TGTGCCAGCAGTTACGGGATGGAAGAAGCTTTCTTT

clone_size: NA
v_call: TRBV3-1
d_call: NA
j_call: TRBJ2-7
cdr3_aa: CASSQDLPWLGHPYEQYF
cdr3_nt: TGTGCCAGCAGCCAAGATCTCCCCTGGCTGGGGCATCCCTACGAGCAGTACTTC

clone_size: NA
v_call: TRBV30
d_call: NA
j_call: TRBJ2-5
cdr3_aa: CAHNLGSETQYF
cdr3_nt: TGTGCCCATAATCTGGGGAGTGAGACCCAGTACTTC

clone_size: NA
v_call: TRBV4-3
d_call: NA
j_call: TRBJ1-1
cdr3_aa: CASSQDGEGGQDTEAFF
cdr3_nt: TGCGCCAGCAGCCAAGATGGGGAGGGGGGGCAGGACACTGAAGCTTTCTTT

clone_size: few
v_call: TRBV5-4
d_call: NA
j_call: TRBJ1-5
cdr3_aa: CASSSRIREHNQPQHF
cdr3_nt: TGTGCCAGCAGCTCGAGAATTAGGGAGCACAATCAGCCCCAGCATTTT

clone_size: many
v_call: TRBV4-3
d_call: TRBD2
j_call: TRBJ2-3
cdr3_aa: CASSRYTGGEDTQYF
cdr3_nt: TGCGCCAGCAGCCGGTACACGGGGGGAGAAGATACGCAGTATTTT

clone_size: many
v_call: TRBV12-3/TRBV12-4
d_call: TRBD1
j_call: TRBJ2-7
cdr3_aa: CASTNRDRAGEQYF
cdr3_nt: TGTGCCAGCACCAACCGGGACAGGGCTGGCGAGCAGTACTTC

clone_size: many
v_call: TRBV5-1
d_call: NA
j_call: TRBJ1-1
cdr3_aa: CASSLGGAAEAFF
cdr3_nt: TGCGCCAGCAGCTTGGGTGGGGCGGCCGAAGCTTTCTTT

clone_size: many
v_call: TRBV27
d_call: NA
j_call: TRBJ2-7
cdr3_aa: CASRGGGAEVQYF
cdr3_nt: TGTGCCAGCAGGGGTGGCGGGGCCGAGGTGCAGTACTTC

clone_size: many
v_call: TRBV9
d_call: NA
j_call: TRBJ1-1
cdr3_aa: CASSVATGMNTEAFF
cdr3_nt: TGTGCCAGCAGCGTAGCCACAGGGATGAACACTGAAGCTTTCTTT

clone_size: many
v_call: TRBV20-1
d_call: NA
j_call: TRBJ2-5
cdr3_aa: CSARPWDPGETQYF
cdr3_nt: TGCAGTGCTCGTCCATGGGACCCAGGAGAGACCCAGTACTTC

clone_size: NA
v_call: TRBV9
d_call: NA
j_call: TRBJ2-2
cdr3_aa: CASSPFTGELFF
cdr3_nt: TGTGCCAGCAGCCCCTTTACCGGGGAGCTGTTTTTT

clone_size: NA
v_call: TRBV3-2
d_call: NA
j_call: TRBJ1-1
cdr3_aa: CASSQDSARCPGAMNTEAFF
cdr3_nt: TGTGCCAGCAGCCAAGATTCGGCCCGATGCCCAGGGGCCATGAACACTGAAGCTTTCTTT

clone_size: many
v_call: TRBV10-2
d_call: TRBD1
j_call: TRBJ2-3
cdr3_aa: CASSERPGQGRGTDTQYF
cdr3_nt: TGCGCCAGCAGTGAGAGGCCGGGACAGGGACGGGGCACAGATACGCAGTATTTT

clone_size: many
v_call: TRBV19
d_call: TRBD2
j_call: TRBJ2-3
cdr3_aa: CASSTSGGTDTQYF
cdr3_nt: TGTGCCAGCTCTACTAGCGGGGGCACAGATACGCAGTATTTT

clone_size: many
v_call: TRBV7-6
d_call: NA
j_call: TRBJ2-3
cdr3_aa: CASSHRPAEADTQYF
cdr3_nt: TGTGCCAGCAGCCACCGTCCGGCTGAGGCAGATACGCAGTATTTT

clone_size: many
v_call: TRBV4-1
d_call: TRBD1
j_call: TRBJ2-7
cdr3_aa: CASSQEGQDYEQYF
cdr3_nt: TGCGCCAGCAGCCAAGAGGGACAGGACTACGAGCAGTACTTC

clone_size: many
v_call: TRBV12-3/TRBV12-4
d_call: TRBD1
j_call: TRBJ1-3
cdr3_aa: CASSLADRGNTIYF
cdr3_nt: TGTGCCAGCAGTTTGGCGGACAGGGGTAACACCATATATTTT

clone_size: many
v_call: TRBV7-2
d_call: NA
j_call: TRBJ2-3
cdr3_aa: CASSALLVLDTQYF
cdr3_nt: TGTGCCAGCAGCGCCCTACTGGTTCTTGATACGCAGTATTTT

clone_size: many
v_call: TRBV7-9
d_call: NA
j_call: TRBJ2-7
cdr3_aa: CASTQGQGSYEQYF
cdr3_nt: TGTGCCAGCACTCAGGGGCAGGGATCCTACGAGCAGTACTTC

clone_size: NA
v_call: TRBV4-1
d_call: NA
j_call: TRBJ2-1
cdr3_aa: CASSQDTLEQFF
cdr3_nt: TGCGCCAGCAGCCAAGATACCCTGGAGCAGTTCTTC

clone_size: NA
v_call: TRBV19
d_call: NA
j_call: TRBJ1-2
cdr3_aa: CASSILLSDPGYTF
cdr3_nt: TGTGCCAGTAGTATTCTTCTTTCGGATCCTGGCTACACCTTC

clone_size: many
v_call: TRBV28
d_call: TRBD1
j_call: TRBJ1-6
cdr3_aa: CASRAEGQGVSPLHF
cdr3_nt: TGTGCCAGCAGGGCCGAAGGACAGGGGGTATCACCCCTCCACTTT

clone_size: many
v_call: TRBV14
d_call: NA
j_call: TRBJ2-7
cdr3_aa: CASSQGVLGPYEQYF
cdr3_nt: TGTGCCAGCAGCCAAGGTGTTCTAGGCCCCTACGAGCAGTACTTC

clone_size: few
v_call: TRBV6-1
d_call: NA
j_call: TRBJ1-1
cdr3_aa: CASTPTGMNTEAFF
cdr3_nt: TGTGCCAGCACTCCCACAGGGATGAACACTGAAGCTTTCTTT

clone_size: many
v_call: TRBV10-2
d_call: TRBD1
j_call: TRBJ2-3
cdr3_aa: CASSGDRGADTQYF
cdr3_nt: TGCGCCAGCAGTGGGGACAGGGGAGCAGATACGCAGTATTTT

clone_size: few
v_call: TRBV9
d_call: NA
j_call: TRBJ2-7
cdr3_aa: CASSVGRGNEQYF
cdr3_nt: TGTGCCAGCAGCGTCGGCAGGGGTAACGAGCAGTACTTC

clone_size: many
v_call: TRBV27
d_call: TRBD1
j_call: TRBJ2-7
cdr3_aa: CASRLLQGALYEQYF
cdr3_nt: TGTGCCAGCAGGTTACTTCAGGGGGCTCTTTACGAGCAGTACTTC

clone_size: many
v_call: TRBV5-6
d_call: TRBD2
j_call: TRBJ2-3
cdr3_aa: CASSLKISGMGDTQYF
cdr3_nt: TGTGCCAGCAGCTTGAAAATTAGCGGGATGGGGGATACGCAGTATTTT

clone_size: many
v_call: TRBV12-3/TRBV12-4
d_call: NA
j_call: TRBJ1-5
cdr3_aa: CASSQPVGPQHF
cdr3_nt: TGTGCCAGCAGTCAACCCGTAGGGCCCCAGCATTTT

clone_size: many
v_call: TRBV25-1
d_call: TRBD1
j_call: TRBJ2-7
cdr3_aa: CASQGVYEQYF
cdr3_nt: TGTGCCAGCCAGGGGGTCTACGAGCAGTACTTC

clone_size: many
v_call: TRBV4-3
d_call: NA
j_call: TRBJ1-1
cdr3_aa: CASSQDRVWEPEAFF
cdr3_nt: TGCGCCAGCAGCCAAGACAGGGTTTGGGAACCTGAAGCTTTCTTT

clone_size: many
v_call: TRBV24-1
d_call: TRBD2
j_call: TRBJ2-3
cdr3_aa: CATSERTSGRADTQYF
cdr3_nt: TGTGCCACCAGTGAGCGGACTAGCGGGAGGGCAGATACGCAGTATTTT

clone_size: many
v_call: TRBV5-8
d_call: TRBD2
j_call: TRBJ2-3
cdr3_aa: CASRTSGVRNTDTQYF
cdr3_nt: TGTGCCAGTAGGACTAGCGGGGTTCGTAACACAGATACGCAGTATTTT

clone_size: many
v_call: TRBV29-1
d_call: TRBD1
j_call: TRBJ1-1
cdr3_aa: CSVAYGTGGTEAFF
cdr3_nt: TGCAGCGTCGCGTATGGGACAGGGGGCACTGAAGCTTTCTTT

clone_size: NA
v_call: TRBV4-1
d_call: NA
j_call: TRBJ2-7
cdr3_aa: CARRPIGSSYEQYF
cdr3_nt: TGCGCCCGCCGCCCGATAGGGAGCTCCTACGAGCAGTACTTC